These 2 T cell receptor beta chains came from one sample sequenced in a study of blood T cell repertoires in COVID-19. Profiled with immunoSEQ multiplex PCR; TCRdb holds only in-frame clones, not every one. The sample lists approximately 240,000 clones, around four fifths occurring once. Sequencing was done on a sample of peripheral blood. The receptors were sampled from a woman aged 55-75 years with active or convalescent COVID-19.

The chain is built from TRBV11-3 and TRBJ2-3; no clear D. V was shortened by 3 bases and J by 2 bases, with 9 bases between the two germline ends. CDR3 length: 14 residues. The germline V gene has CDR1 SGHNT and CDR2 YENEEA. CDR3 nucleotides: TGTGCCAGCAGCTTGGGCGAGATCACAGATACGCAGTATTTT. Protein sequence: CASSLGEITDTQYF.

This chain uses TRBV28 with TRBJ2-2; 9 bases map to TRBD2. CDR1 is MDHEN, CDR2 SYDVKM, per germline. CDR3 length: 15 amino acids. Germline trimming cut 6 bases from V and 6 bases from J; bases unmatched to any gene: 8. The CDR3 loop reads CASRAVAGVAGELFF. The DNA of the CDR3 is TGTGCCAGCAGGGCGGTAGCGGGAGTGGCCGGGGAGCTGTTTTTT.